The T cell receptor beta chain under discussion was sequenced for a study of Tregs in tolerant kidney transplant recipients. This table comes from immunoSEQ multiplex PCR, and its TCRdb copy is limited to in-frame clones, with some not included. This sample carries approximately 8,100 clones, about 35% of them seen once, and the ten largest clones take 5.5% to 7.5%. After around six days with irradiated graft donor PBMCs, CFSE-labeled recipient PBMCs were FACS-sorted. V was trimmed by 3 bases and J by 1 base, leaving 7 bases between them. Germline V gives CDR1 MGHRA, CDR2 YSYEKL. CDR3 length: 13 residues. This clone has just a few counts. Its target is not known.

The receptor was derived from a human patient who received a combined kidney and bone marrow transplant. The sequences come from CD8+ T cells from blood cultured with allogeneic cells, collected before the transplant. The chain employs TRBV4-1 and TRBJ2-7; D is perhaps TRBD2 (6 bases). The CDR3 here is CASSQGLSYEQYF. Written as DNA, the CDR3 is TGCGCCAGCAGCCAGGGACTTTCCTACGAGCAGTACTTC.